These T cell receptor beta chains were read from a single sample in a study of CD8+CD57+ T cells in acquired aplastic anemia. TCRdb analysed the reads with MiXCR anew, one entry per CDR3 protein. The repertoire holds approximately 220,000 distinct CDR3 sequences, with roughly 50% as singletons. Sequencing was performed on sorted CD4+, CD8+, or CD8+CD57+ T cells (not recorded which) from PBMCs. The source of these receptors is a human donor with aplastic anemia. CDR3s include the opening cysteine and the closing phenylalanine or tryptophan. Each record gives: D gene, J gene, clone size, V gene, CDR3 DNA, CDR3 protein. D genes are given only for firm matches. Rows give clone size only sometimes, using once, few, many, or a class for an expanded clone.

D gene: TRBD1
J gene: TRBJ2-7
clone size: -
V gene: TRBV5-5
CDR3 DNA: TGCGCCAGCGGCTTGGAAGGGACAGGGGGCTCCTACGAGCAGTACTTC
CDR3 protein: CASGLEGTGGSYEQYF

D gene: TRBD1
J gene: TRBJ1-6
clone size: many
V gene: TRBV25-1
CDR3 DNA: TGTGCCAGCACACCTACAGGGGGGTTTTCACCCCTCCACTTT
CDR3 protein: CASTPTGGFSPLHF

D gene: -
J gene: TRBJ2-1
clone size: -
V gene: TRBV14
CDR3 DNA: TGTGCCAGCACCAGAGGGGGTGAGCAGTTCTTC
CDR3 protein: CASTRGGEQFF

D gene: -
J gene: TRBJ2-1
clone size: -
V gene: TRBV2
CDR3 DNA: TGTGCCAGCAGTGATCTGGGGCGTTGGGGCCATAATGAGCAGTTCTTC
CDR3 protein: CASSDLGRWGHNEQFF

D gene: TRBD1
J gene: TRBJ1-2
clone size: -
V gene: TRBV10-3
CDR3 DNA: TGTGCCACCCGGGGACCGGACAGGGCAATGGATGGCTACACCTTC
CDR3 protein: CATRGPDRAMDGYTF

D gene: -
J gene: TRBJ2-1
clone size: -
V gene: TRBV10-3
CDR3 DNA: TGTGCCATCAGTGCGTCGGGGGCCGGGACAAGGACGGGTGGTGAGCAGTTCTTC
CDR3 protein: CAISASGAGTRTGGEQFF

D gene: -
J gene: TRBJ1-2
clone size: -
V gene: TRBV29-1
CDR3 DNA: TGCAGCGTTGAGACCTATGGCCCCTATGGCTACACCTTC
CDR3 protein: CSVETYGPYGYTF

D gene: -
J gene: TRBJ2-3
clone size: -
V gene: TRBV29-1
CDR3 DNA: TGCAGCGTGGACGGGGCATATACGCAGTATTTT
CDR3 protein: CSVDGAYTQYF

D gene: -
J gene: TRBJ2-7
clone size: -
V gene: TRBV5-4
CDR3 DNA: TGTGCCAGCAGCCCGGAACTAAGCTCCTACGAGCAGTACTTC
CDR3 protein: CASSPELSSYEQYF

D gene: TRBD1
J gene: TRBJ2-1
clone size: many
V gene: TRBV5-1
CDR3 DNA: TGCGCCAGCAGCCCCGGGACAGGGTACTACAATGAGCAGTTCTTC
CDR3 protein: CASSPGTGYYNEQFF

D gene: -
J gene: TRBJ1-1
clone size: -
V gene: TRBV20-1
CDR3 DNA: TGCAGTGCTAGAGAGGAGACGACTGAAGCTTTCTTT
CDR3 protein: CSAREETTEAFF

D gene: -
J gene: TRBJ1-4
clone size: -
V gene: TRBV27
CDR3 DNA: TGTGCCAGCAGTTCCTCGGGACATAAGGGGGAAAAACTGTTTTTT
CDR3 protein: CASSSSGHKGEKLFF

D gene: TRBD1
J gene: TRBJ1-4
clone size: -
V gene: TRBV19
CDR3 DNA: TGTGCCAGTACAGGACAGGGCTATGAAAAACTGTTTTTT
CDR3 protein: CASTGQGYEKLFF

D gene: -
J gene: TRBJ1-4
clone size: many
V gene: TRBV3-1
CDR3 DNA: TGTGCCAGCAGCCAAGAGTGGGGGGGTGAAAAACTGTTTTTT
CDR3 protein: CASSQEWGGEKLFF

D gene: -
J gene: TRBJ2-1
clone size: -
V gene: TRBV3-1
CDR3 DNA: TGTGCCAGCAGCCAAGGACGCGCGAGCTCCTACAATGAGCAGTTCTTC
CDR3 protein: CASSQGRASSYNEQFF

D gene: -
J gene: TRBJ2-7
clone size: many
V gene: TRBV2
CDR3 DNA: TGTGCCAGCAGTGAAAGGCAGGGAATGTACGAGCAGTACTTC
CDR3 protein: CASSERQGMYEQYF

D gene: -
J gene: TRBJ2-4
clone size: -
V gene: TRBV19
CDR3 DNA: TGTGCCAGTCGGCAGGAAAACATTCAGTACTTC
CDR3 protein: CASRQENIQYF

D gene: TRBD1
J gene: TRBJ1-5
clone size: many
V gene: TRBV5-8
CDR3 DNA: TGTGCCAGCAGCAGGACAGGGGGCCGGCATCAGCCCCAGCATTTT
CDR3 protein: CASSRTGGRHQPQHF

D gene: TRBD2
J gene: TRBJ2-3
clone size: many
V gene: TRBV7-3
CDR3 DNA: TGTGCCAGCAGCTCAATTAGCGGGGTGAGCACAGATACGCAGTATTTT
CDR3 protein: CASSSISGVSTDTQYF

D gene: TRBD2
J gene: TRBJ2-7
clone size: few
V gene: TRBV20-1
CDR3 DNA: TGCAGTGCCAGGCGGGGGGGCGTCGAGCAGTACTTC
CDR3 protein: CSARRGGVEQYF

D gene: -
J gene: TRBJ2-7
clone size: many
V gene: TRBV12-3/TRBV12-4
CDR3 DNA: TGTGCCAGCAGTCCCGACAGGCCCGGATATGGCTACGAGCAGTACTTC
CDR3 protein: CASSPDRPGYGYEQYF

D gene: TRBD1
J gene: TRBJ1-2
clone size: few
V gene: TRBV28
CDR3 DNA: TGTGCCAGCAGTACTACTACTCCGGGACAGGGTAACTATGGCTACACCTTC
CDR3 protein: CASSTTTPGQGNYGYTF

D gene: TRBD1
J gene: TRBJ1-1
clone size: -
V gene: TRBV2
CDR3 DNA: TGTGCCAGCAGTGCGACAGGGGTTTTATTCACTGAAGCTTTCTTT
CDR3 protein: CASSATGVLFTEAFF

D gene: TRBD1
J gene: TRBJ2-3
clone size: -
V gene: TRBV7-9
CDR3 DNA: TGTGCCAGCAGCTGGGGGACAGGGGGGAACACTGATACGCAGTATTTT
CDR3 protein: CASSWGTGGNTDTQYF

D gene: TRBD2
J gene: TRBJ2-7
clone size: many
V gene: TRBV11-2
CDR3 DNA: TGTGCCAGCAGCTTCCCCAGACGACTTACTAGCGGGGATACCTACGAGCAGTACTTC
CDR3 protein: CASSFPRRLTSGDTYEQYF

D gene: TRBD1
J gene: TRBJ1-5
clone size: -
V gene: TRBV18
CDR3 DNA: TGCGCCAGCTCAGCGGGACAGGGAGAACCCAGACAGCCCCAGCATTTT
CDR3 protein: CASSAGQGEPRQPQHF

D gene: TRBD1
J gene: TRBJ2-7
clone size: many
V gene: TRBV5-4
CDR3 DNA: TGTGCCAGCAGCTATTGGGACAGGGACTACGAGCAGTACTTC
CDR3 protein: CASSYWDRDYEQYF

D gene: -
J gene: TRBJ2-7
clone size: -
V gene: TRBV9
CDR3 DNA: TGTGCCAGCAGCGTAGGGCAGGGGATAACCGACGAGCAGTACTTC
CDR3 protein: CASSVGQGITDEQYF

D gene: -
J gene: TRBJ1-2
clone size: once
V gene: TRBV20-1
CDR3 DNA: TGCAGTGCTAGAGACAGGGCGGGTGGCTACACCTTC
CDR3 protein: CSARDRAGGYTF

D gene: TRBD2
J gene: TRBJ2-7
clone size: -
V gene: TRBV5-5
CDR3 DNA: TGTGCCAGCAGCACCGGGACTAGCGGGACGTACGAGCAGTACTTC
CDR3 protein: CASSTGTSGTYEQYF

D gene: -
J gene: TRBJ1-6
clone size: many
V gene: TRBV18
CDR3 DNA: TGTGCCAGCTCACCGGGACTCCTTGGTTCACCCCTCCACTTT
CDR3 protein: CASSPGLLGSPLHF

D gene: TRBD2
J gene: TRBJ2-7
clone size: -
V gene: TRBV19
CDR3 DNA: TGTGCCAGTAGTATCTCGCCTAGCGGGAGGAGCTTGGACGAGCAGTACTTC
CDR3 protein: CASSISPSGRSLDEQYF

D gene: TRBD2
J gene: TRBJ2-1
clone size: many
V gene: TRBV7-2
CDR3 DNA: TGTGCCAGCAGCCCACTGGGACTAGCGGTCAATGAGCAGTTCTTC
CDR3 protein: CASSPLGLAVNEQFF

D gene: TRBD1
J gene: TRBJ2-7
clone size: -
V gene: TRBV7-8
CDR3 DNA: TGTGCCAGCAGCCAAGGAACCCGGGGACAGTTATCTCTTGGTACCTACGAGCAGTACTTC
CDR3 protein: CASSQGTRGQLSLGTYEQYF

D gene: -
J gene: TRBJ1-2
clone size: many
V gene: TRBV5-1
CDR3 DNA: TGCGCCAGCAGCTTGGCCGAAGTAAACTATGGCTACACCTTC
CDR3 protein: CASSLAEVNYGYTF

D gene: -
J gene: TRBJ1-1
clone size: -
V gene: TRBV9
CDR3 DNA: TGTGCCAGCAGGGTCGAGTTGGCTGAAGCTTTCTTT
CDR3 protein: CASRVELAEAFF

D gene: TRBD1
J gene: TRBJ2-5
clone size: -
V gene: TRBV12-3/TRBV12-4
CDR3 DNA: TGTGCCAGCAGTTGGGGAGACAGGGGTAGAGAGACCCAGTACTTC
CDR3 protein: CASSWGDRGRETQYF

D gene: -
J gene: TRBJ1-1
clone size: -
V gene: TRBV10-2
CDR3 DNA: TGCGCCAGCAGAAGGACAGAACATATCACTGAAGCTTTCTTT
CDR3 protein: CASRRTEHITEAFF

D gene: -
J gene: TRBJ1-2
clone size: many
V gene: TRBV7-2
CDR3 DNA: TGTGCCAGCAGCCCTTACAGGGACGGCTACACCTTC
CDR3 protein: CASSPYRDGYTF

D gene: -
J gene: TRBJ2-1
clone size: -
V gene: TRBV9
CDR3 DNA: TGTGCCAGCAGCGTAGCAGCGGGCTCCTACAATGAGCAGTTCTTC
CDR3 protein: CASSVAAGSYNEQFF

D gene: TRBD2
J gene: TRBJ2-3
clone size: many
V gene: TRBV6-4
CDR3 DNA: TGTGCCAGCAGTCCGGGACTAGAGACAGATACGCAGTATTTT
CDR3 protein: CASSPGLETDTQYF

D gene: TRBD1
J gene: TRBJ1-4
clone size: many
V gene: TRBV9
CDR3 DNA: TGTGCCAGCAGTTCCGGGACAGGGAACGAAAAACTGTTTTTT
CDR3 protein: CASSSGTGNEKLFF

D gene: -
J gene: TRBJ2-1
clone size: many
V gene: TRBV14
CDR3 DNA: TGTGCCAGCAGCCAAGCCTTTGCCCGTAATGAGCAGTTCTTC
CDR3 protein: CASSQAFARNEQFF

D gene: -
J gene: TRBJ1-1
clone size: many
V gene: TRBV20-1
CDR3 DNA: TGCAGTGCTAGATCAGGTTTTCGGGTATCTGAAGCTTTCTTT
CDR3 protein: CSARSGFRVSEAFF

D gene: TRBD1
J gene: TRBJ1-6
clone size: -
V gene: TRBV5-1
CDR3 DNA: TGCGCCAGCAGCTTGGGCATACAGGGGGGCTCACCCCTCCACTTT
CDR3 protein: CASSLGIQGGSPLHF

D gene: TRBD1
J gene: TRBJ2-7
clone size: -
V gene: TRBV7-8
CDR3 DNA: TGTGCCATCAGTGAGTCCCCGGGACAGGGGTCCGGTGGCTACGAGCAGTACTTC
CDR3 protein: CAISESPGQGSGGYEQYF

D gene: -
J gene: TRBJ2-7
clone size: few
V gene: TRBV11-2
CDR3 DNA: TGTGCCAGCAGCCCAGCTCCTGTCTCCTACGAGCAGTACTTC
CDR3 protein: CASSPAPVSYEQYF

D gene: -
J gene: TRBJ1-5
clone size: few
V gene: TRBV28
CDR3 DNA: TGTGCCACCAGTGATTCAGGGGGCAATCAGCCCCAGCATTTT
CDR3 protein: CATSDSGGNQPQHF

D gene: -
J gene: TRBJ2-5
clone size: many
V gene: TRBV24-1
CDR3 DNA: TGTGCCACCAGTGACTCGGACAGATACCAAGAGACCCAGTACTTC
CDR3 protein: CATSDSDRYQETQYF

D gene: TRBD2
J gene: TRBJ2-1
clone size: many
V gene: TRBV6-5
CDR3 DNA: TGTGCCTCACGGGGCAGCGGGGGCCACAATGAGCAGTTCTTC
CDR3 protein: CASRGSGGHNEQFF

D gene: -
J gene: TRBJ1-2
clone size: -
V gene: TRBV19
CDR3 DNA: TGTGCCAGTAGTACCAGCCCGACAGCGGGCTATGGCTACACCTTC
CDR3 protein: CASSTSPTAGYGYTF

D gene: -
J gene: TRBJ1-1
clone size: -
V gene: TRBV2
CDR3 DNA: TGTGCCAGCTGTTTAATCGCGGGGTACACTGAAGCTTTCTTT
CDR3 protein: CASCLIAGYTEAFF

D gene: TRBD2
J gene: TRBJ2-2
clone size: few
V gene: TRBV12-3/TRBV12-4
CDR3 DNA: TGTGCCAGCAGGCGCGGTAGCGGGGGGGAAACCGGGGAGCTGTTTTTT
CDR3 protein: CASRRGSGGETGELFF

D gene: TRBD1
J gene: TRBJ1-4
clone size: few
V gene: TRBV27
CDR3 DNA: TGTGCCAGCAGTCTGCGCCGGGACAGGGGGGAACTGTTTTTT
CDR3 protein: CASSLRRDRGELFF